This TCR beta chain originates from a study of blood T cell repertoires in COVID-19. Sequencing used immunoSEQ multiplex PCR; TCRdb keeps in-frame clones, though not all of them. Among roughly 90,000 clones, approximately 80% were seen once, and the ten largest hold 9% to 12%. Germline CDR1 SQVTM, CDR2 ANQGSEA. The V and J ends lost 3 bases and 2 bases respectively, with 8 bases between them. The CDR3 contains 13 residues. The TCR originated in a woman in her sixties or seventies with acute or convalescent COVID-19. The V call is TRBV29-1, the J call TRBJ2-1, with a tentative D call TRBD2 (6 bases). Sequences were obtained from peripheral blood. In DNA form, the CDR3 reads TGCAGCGTTGATTCTAGCGCCTACAATGAGCAGTTCTTC. Protein: CSVDSSAYNEQFF.